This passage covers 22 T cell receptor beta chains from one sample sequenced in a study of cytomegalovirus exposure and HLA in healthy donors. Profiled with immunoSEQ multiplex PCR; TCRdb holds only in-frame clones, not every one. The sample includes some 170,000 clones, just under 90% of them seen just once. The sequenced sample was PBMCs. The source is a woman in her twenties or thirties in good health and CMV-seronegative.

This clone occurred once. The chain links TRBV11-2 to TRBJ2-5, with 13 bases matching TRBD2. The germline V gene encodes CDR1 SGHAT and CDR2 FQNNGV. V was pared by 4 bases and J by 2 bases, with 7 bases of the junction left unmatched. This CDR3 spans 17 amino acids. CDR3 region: CASSWGLAGSIQETQYF. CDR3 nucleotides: TGTGCCAGCAGCTGGGGACTAGCGGGGAGTATACAAGAGACCCAGTACTTC.

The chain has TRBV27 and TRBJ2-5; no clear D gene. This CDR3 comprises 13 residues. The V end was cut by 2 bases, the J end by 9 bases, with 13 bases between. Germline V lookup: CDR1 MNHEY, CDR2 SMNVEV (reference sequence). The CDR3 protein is CASSLTPQSPQYF. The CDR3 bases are TGTGCCAGCAGTTTAACCCCCCAGTCCCCCCAGTACTTC.

This CDR3 reads CASSLGLSLTDTQYF. In DNA, the CDR3 is TGTGCCAGCAGTTTGGGACTGTCGCTCACAGATACGCAGTATTTT. The chain uses TRBV27 and TRBJ2-3, with D perhaps matching TRBD2 (6 bases). V gave up 3 bases and J gave up 2 bases, with 12 bases separating them. Germline-derived CDR1 and CDR2 are MNHEY and SMNVEV (reference sequence). This CDR3 comprises 15 residues.

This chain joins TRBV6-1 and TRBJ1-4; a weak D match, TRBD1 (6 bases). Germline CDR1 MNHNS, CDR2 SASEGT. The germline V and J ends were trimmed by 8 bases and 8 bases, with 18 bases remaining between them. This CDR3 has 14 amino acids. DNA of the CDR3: TGTGCCAGCGAAACAGGGAGAGTTAGGGAAAAACTGTTTTTT. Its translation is CASETGRVREKLFF.

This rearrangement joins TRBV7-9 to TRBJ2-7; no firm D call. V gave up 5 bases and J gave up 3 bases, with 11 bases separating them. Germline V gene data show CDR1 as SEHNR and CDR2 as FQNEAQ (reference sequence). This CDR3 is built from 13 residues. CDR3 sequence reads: CASSPQVHYEQYF. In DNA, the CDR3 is TGTGCCAGCAGCCCTCAGGTACACTACGAGCAGTACTTC.

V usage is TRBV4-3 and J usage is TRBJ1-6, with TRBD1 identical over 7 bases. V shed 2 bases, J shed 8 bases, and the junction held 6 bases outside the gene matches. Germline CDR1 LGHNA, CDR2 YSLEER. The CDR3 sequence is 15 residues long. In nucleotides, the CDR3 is TGCGCCAGCAGCCAAAATACAGGGGCTTATTCACCCCTCCACTTT. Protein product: CASSQNTGAYSPLHF.

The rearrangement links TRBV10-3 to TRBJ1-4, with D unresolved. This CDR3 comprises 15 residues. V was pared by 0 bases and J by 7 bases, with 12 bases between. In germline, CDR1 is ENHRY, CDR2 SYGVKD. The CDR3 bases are TGTGCCATCAGTGAGTCGAGACCGGGTGGTGAAAAACTGTTTTTT. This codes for CAISESRPGGEKLFF.

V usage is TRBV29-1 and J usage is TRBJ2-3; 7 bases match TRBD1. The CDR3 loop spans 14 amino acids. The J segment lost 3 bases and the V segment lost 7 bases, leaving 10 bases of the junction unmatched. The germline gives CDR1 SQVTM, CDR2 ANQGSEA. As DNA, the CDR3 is TGCAGCGCCTGGGACAGAGCAGGGACAGATACGCAGTATTTT. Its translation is CSAWDRAGTDTQYF.

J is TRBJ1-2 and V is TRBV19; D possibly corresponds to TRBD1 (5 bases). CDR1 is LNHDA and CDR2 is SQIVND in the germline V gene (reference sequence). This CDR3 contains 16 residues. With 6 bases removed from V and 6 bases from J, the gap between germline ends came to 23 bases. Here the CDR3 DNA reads TGTGCCAGTAGGAATGCGGTTAGACAGCCGTCAGATGGCTACACCTTC. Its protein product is CASRNAVRQPSDGYTF.

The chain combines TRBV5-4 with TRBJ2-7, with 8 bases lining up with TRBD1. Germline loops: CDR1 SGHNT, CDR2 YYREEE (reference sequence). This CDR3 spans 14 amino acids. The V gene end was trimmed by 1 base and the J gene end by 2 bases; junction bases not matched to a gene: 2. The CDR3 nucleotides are TGTGCCAGCAGCTTGACAGGGGGTCCCTACGAGCAGTACTTC. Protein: CASSLTGGPYEQYF. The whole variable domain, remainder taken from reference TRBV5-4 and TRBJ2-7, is ETGVTQSPTHLIKTRGQQVTLRCSSQSGHNTVSWYQQALGQGPQFIFQYYREEENGRGNFPPRFSGLQFPNYSSELNVNALELDDSALYLCASSLTGGPYEQYFGPGTRLTVT.

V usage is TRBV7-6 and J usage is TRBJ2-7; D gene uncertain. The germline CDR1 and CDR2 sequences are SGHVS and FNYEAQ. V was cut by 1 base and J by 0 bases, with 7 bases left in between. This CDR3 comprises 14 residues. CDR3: CASSLDTDSYEQYF. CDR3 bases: TGTGCCAGCAGCTTAGATACAGACTCCTACGAGCAGTACTTC.

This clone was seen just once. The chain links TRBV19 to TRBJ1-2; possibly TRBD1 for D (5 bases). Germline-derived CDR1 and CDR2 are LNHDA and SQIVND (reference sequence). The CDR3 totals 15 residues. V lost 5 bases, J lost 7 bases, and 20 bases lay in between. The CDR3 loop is CASSLTSPGHRGYTF. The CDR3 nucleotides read TGTGCCAGTAGTCTAACGAGCCCCGGACACCGTGGCTACACCTTC.

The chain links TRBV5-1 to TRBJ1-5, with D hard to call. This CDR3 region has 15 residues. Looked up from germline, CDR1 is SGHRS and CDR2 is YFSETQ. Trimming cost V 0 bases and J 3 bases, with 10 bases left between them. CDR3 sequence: CASSLADWPNQPQHF. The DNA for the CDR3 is TGCGCCAGCAGCTTGGCCGATTGGCCCAATCAGCCCCAGCATTTT.

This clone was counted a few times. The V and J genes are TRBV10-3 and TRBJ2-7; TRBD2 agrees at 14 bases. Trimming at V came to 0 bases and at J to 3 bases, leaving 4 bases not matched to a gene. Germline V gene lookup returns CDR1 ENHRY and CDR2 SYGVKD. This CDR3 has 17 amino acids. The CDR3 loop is CAISESGLAGANYEQYF. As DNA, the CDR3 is TGTGCCATCAGTGAGTCGGGACTAGCGGGGGCCAACTACGAGCAGTACTTC.

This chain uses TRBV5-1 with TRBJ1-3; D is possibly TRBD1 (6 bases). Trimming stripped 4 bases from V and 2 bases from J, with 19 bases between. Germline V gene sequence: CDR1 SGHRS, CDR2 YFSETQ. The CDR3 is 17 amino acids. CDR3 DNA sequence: TGCGCCAGCAGCAATAACCAGGGCAGGGGAGCTGGAAACACCATATATTTT. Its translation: CASSNNQGRGAGNTIYF.

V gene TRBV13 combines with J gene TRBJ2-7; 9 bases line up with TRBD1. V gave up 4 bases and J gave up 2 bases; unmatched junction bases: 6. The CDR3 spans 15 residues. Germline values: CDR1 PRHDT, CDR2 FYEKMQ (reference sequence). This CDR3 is CASSSGQGVAYEQYF. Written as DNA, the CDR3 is TGTGCCAGCAGCTCGGGACAGGGCGTTGCCTACGAGCAGTACTTC. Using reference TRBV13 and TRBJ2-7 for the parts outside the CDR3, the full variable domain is AAGVIQSPRHLIKEKRETATLKCYPIPRHDTVYWYQQGPGQDPQFLISFYEKMQSDKGSIPDRFSAQQFSDYHSELNMSSLELGDSALYFCASSSGQGVAYEQYFGPGTRLTVT.

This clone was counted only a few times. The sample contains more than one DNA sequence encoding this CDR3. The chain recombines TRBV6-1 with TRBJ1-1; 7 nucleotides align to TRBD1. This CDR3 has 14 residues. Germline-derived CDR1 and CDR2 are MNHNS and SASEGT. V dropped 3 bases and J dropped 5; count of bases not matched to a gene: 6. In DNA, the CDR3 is TGTGCCAGCAGTGACCGACAGGGAATGACTGAAGCTTTCTTT. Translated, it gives CASSDRQGMTEAFF.

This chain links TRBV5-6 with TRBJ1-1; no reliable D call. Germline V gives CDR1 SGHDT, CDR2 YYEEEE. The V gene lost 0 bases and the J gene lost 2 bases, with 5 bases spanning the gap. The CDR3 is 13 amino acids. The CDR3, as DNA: TGTGCCAGCAGCTTGGGAGAAAACACTGAAGCTTTCTTT. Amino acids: CASSLGENTEAFF.

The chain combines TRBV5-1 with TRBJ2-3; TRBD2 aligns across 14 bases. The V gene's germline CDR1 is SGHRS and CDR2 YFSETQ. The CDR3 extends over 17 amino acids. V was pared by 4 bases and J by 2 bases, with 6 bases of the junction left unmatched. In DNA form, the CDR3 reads TGCGCCAGCAGCCTAGGACTAGCGGGGGGAACCACAGATACGCAGTATTTT. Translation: CASSLGLAGGTTDTQYF.

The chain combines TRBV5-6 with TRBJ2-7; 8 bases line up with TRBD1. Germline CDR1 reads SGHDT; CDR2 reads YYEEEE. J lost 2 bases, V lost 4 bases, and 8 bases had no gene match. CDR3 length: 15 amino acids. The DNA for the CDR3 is TGTGCCAGCAGCCACCCGACAGGGGCGGCCTACGAGCAGTACTTC. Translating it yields CASSHPTGAAYEQYF.

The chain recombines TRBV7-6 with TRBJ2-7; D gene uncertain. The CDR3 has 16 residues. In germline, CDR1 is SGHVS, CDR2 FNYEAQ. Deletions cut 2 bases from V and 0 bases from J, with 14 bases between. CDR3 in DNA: TGTGCCAGCAGCTTAATCCCCGACAAGAGCTCCTACGAGCAGTACTTC. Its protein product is CASSLIPDKSSYEQYF.

The CDR3 nucleotides read TGTGCCAGCAGCGCCATTCCCGGGACTAGCACAGATACGCAGTATTTT. Translated, it gives CASSAIPGTSTDTQYF. The V call is TRBV2, the J call TRBJ2-3, with D perhaps TRBD2 (6 bases). Germline V gives CDR1 SNHLY, CDR2 FYNNEI. CDR3 length: 16 residues. Trimming cost V 6 bases and J 0 bases, with 16 bases left between them.